This T cell receptor beta chain derives from a study of beta chain features in type 1 diabetes. Study-wide context: There was similarity between patients and healthy donors in age, gender and cell yields. General study points: PCR might favor shorter templates, but any such skew would affect patients and controls equally. For TCRB rearrangement, an influence of HLA type remained unresolved here.

This clone was counted a few times. The antigen is not known. The study reverse transcribed the entire isolated RNA, so it sequenced expressed TCRB transcripts. Clones were read by immunoSEQ multiplex PCR, and TCRdb kept only the in-frame ones, dropping some. The data show some 270,000 clones, 13% to 15% seen once. Cells sorted by CD45RO/CCR7/CD25/CD127/CD95/CD27 comprised CD4+ naive, central memory, regulatory and stem cell-like memory cells. V was clipped by 6 bases and J by 2 bases, with 14 bases between them. CDR3 length: 14 amino acids. Germline values: CDR1 ENHRY, CDR2 SYGVKD. Sequenced sample: naive CD4+ T cells from blood. This chain uses TRBV10-3 with TRBJ2-7, with a tentative D call TRBD2 (6 bases). This sequence was found in a woman in her forties in good health. The CDR3 bases are TGTGCCATCAGCACAAATAGCGGAACCTACGAGCAGTACTTC. Residues: CAISTNSGTYEQYF.